This T cell receptor beta chain was sequenced for a study of OX40 agonist ivuxolimab in advanced cancers. Some background on the complete study: Ivuxolimab was an agonistic, fully human IgG2 monoclonal antibody directed against OX40 (CD134), a costimulatory receptor. Partial responses occurred in three dose-escalation patients, of whom one had hepatocellular carcinoma and two had cutaneous melanoma. Of the roughly 51 patients in dose escalation, some 20 had hepatocellular carcinoma, some 15 had melanoma, 9 had renal cell carcinoma and 9 had head and neck cancer. The monotherapy dose-escalation portion (N ≈ 50 patients) of the phase I ivuxolimab trial is reported in the paper. In the dose-escalation cohort, over 65% of patients were male, and the mean age was roughly 60 years, with a range of about 23 to 90. Peripheral TCRbeta sequencing was intended to test whether TCR sequence diversity was altered and clonal T-cell expansion was caused by ivuxolimab. Patients were allowed to have had prior anti-PD-1, anti-PD-L1 or anti-CTLA-4 therapy, and approximately 43% of the dose-escalation patients had previously received checkpoint inhibitors. Intravenous ivuxolimab was administered to patients every 2 weeks at six dose levels: 0.01, 0.1, 0.3, 1.5, 3 and 10 mg/kg.

For sequencing of the TCRbeta CDR3 region, genomic DNA was extracted from the sorted cells. TCRbeta CDR3 regions were sequenced using the immunoSEQ Assay. Sourced from immuneACCESS, this table was stored by TCRdb with only in-frame sequences that have V and J called. A share of the clones is absent; for the studies checked, an unresolved V gene accounts for under half, and the remainder has no known explanation. This sample gives under 25,000 clones in total; around 82% of them show up just once. Clones ranked in the top ten supply approximately 3% of the sample. As concerns this clone: Its antigen remains undetermined. The sample holds no much larger clone one base away, and base qualities are not on file.

General study outcomes and caveats: Low levels of normalized T-cell clonal expansion were also shown by some nonresponding patients. Partial responders in the 0.1-3.0 mg/kg groups had among the lowest normalized peripheral clonal expansion, especially among CD8+ T cells. The antigen specificity of the clonally expanded peripheral T cells was not determined. At doses of 0.1 to 3.0 mg/kg, clonal expansion of both CD4+ and CD8+ T cells in blood was seen between baseline and week 6. After ivuxolimab, expanded clones were on average more numerous among CD8+ T cells than among CD4+ T cells.

Patients with autoimmune disease history or receiving systemic immunosuppression were excluded from the trial. Peripheral blood for TCR sequencing was drawn from every dose cohort at baseline, at cycle 4 day 1 and at cycle 7 day 1. Samples came from an open-label, multicenter, first-in-human phase I dose-escalation trial of ivuxolimab. Adults with locally advanced or metastatic melanoma, renal cell, hepatocellular, or head and neck squamous cell carcinoma were enrolled in the trial. Before TCR sequencing, CD4+ and CD8+ T cells were separately sorted from peripheral blood. The CDR3 measures 15 amino acids from cysteine to phenylalanine. Only the CDR3 region is kept as DNA, spanning 45 bases read in frame from base 1.

The source is an adult with an advanced solid tumor such as melanoma, head and neck, liver or kidney cancer. The starting material was CD4+ or CD8+ T cells sorted from blood, obtained in a trial of the OX40 agonist ivuxolimab. The sequence joins TRBV21-1 to TRBJ1-3; the DNA was not used to check the table's D call, TRBD1. TRBV21-1 corresponds to a pseudogene. The DNA sequence is TGTGCCAGCAGCAAGGGACAGAACTCTGGAAACACCATATATTTT. It is translated as CASSKGQNSGNTIYF.